A selection of T cell receptor beta chains follows, all from one sample in a study of T cells in Graves' hyperthyroidism and ophthalmopathy. Each CDR3 protein gets one entry after TCRdb re-called the multiplex PCR reads with MiXCR. The data show about 740,000 distinct CDR3 sequences, 12% to 15% seen once. Sample: blood. These receptors came from a woman younger than 30 with Graves' hyperthyroidism. The CDR3 runs from the conserved cysteine through the conserved F or W.

j_gene | v_gene | CDR3aa
TRBJ1-6 | TRBV6-1 | CASSAGRAGNSPLHF
TRBJ1-1 | TRBV6-2/TRBV6-3 | CASSYPLLTGADTEAFF
TRBJ2-7 | TRBV2 | CASSEAISYEQYF
TRBJ2-1 | TRBV12-3/TRBV12-4 | CASSFNVEQFF
TRBJ1-1 | TRBV2 | CAIGTVEAFF
TRBJ2-1 | TRBV2 | CASSENQWGMFF
TRBJ2-7 | TRBV28 | CASSLGRNHEQYF
TRBJ1-4 | TRBV4-1 | CASSPFNLRTSGEKLFF
TRBJ2-5 | TRBV2 | CASKGNGFSLETQYF
TRBJ2-1 | TRBV4-1 | CASSQAASGTTYNEQFF
TRBJ2-1 | TRBV20-1 | CSAPVVGGRNEQFF
TRBJ1-1 | TRBV12-5 | CASGTGLLGTEAFF
TRBJ1-1 | TRBV6-1 | CASSTARTENTEAFF
TRBJ1-5 | TRBV20-1 | CSAPPRGLNQPQHF
TRBJ2-1 | TRBV2 | CAKRGLAGTNEQFF
TRBJ1-1 | TRBV28 | CASNFPGQLKAAFF
TRBJ2-2 | TRBV7-3 | CASSTKVATNTGELFF
TRBJ2-3 | TRBV24-1 | CATSDSGQGPTDTQYF
TRBJ1-1 | TRBV14 | CASSLLDRGPSEAFF
TRBJ1-1 | TRBV5-1 | CASSHYGMNTEAFF
TRBJ2-2 | TRBV5-1 | CASSLVGAINTGELFF
TRBJ1-1 | TRBV2 | CASKYRTNTEAFF
TRBJ2-1 | TRBV20-1 | CSARSGSQDEQFF
TRBJ2-3 | TRBV2 | CASSEARTDTQYF
TRBJ2-5 | TRBV20-1 | CSARDGANQETQYF
TRBJ2-2 | TRBV28 | CASSLGGASTGELFF